A selection of T cell receptor beta chains follows, all from one sample in a study of T-cell reconstitution after alpha-beta-depleted transplantation in children. Each CDR3 protein is one row after TCRdb ran MiXCR on the PCR reads. In the table there are about 360,000 distinct CDR3 sequences, more than 10% of which are singletons. The starting material was PBMCs, obtained from the stem cell graft. These receptors all come from a human donor who donated a stem cell graft to a child with Fanconi anemia. Both conserved end residues are part of each CDR3. Each record gives: clone size, D gene, J gene, V gene, CDR3 DNA, CDR3 protein. The D gene is left open where the match is weak. Rows give clone size only sometimes, using once, few, many, or a class for an expanded clone.

abundance: many; d_gene: -; j_gene: TRBJ2-2; v_gene: TRBV12-3/TRBV12-4; CDR3nt: TGTGCCAGCAGGGAACAGGGAAGCACCGGGGAGCTGTTTTTT; CDR3aa: CASREQGSTGELFF
abundance: many; d_gene: -; j_gene: TRBJ1-3; v_gene: TRBV15; CDR3nt: TGTGCCACCAGCAGATGGACGGGAAGCTCTGGAAACACCATATATTTT; CDR3aa: CATSRWTGSSGNTIYF
abundance: -; d_gene: TRBD1; j_gene: TRBJ1-2; v_gene: TRBV5-1; CDR3nt: TGCGCCAGCAGCCCCGGGACAGGGGTTATCAACTATGGCTACACCTTC; CDR3aa: CASSPGTGVINYGYTF
abundance: few; d_gene: -; j_gene: TRBJ2-7; v_gene: TRBV5-1; CDR3nt: TGCGCCAGCAGCTTCGGCGCTGCTGCCCCCTACGAGCAGTACTTC; CDR3aa: CASSFGAAAPYEQYF
abundance: many; d_gene: -; j_gene: TRBJ2-3; v_gene: TRBV6-5; CDR3nt: TGTGCCAGCAGTTACGCCAGCACAGATACGCAGTATTTT; CDR3aa: CASSYASTDTQYF
abundance: few; d_gene: -; j_gene: TRBJ1-2; v_gene: TRBV10-2; CDR3nt: TGCGCCAGCACGGGATCTTTACTAGGCTACACCTTC; CDR3aa: CASTGSLLGYTF
abundance: few; d_gene: -; j_gene: TRBJ1-4; v_gene: TRBV6-5; CDR3nt: TGTGCCAGCAGTTACGGGGGTTTGAGAAGTGGAGATGAAAAACTGTTTTTT; CDR3aa: CASSYGGLRSGDEKLFF
abundance: few; d_gene: -; j_gene: TRBJ1-6; v_gene: TRBV12-3/TRBV12-4; CDR3nt: TGTGCCAGCAGTTTGTTGGGGATGGGTTCACCCCTCCACTTT; CDR3aa: CASSLLGMGSPLHF
abundance: -; d_gene: TRBD1; j_gene: TRBJ1-4; v_gene: TRBV11-2; CDR3nt: TGTGCCAGCAGCTCCGTCGGCAGGGGGATCAGAAAACTGTTTTTT; CDR3aa: CASSSVGRGIRKLFF
abundance: many; d_gene: -; j_gene: TRBJ1-3; v_gene: TRBV9; CDR3nt: TGTGCCAGCAGCGTAGTGGACTCCAACTCTGGAAACACCATATATTTT; CDR3aa: CASSVVDSNSGNTIYF
abundance: few; d_gene: -; j_gene: TRBJ1-2; v_gene: TRBV5-6; CDR3nt: TGTGCCAGCAGTCGGGTGGATGGCTACACCTTC; CDR3aa: CASSRVDGYTF
abundance: few; d_gene: -; j_gene: TRBJ1-3; v_gene: TRBV27; CDR3nt: TGTGCCAGCAGTCTTAATGGGGTGTCAAACTCTGGAAACACCATATATTTT; CDR3aa: CASSLNGVSNSGNTIYF
abundance: -; d_gene: -; j_gene: TRBJ1-1; v_gene: TRBV7-2; CDR3nt: TGTGCCAGCAGCTTGAAAGTGGGCAGGGAAGCTTTCTTT; CDR3aa: CASSLKVGREAFF
abundance: few; d_gene: -; j_gene: TRBJ1-5; v_gene: TRBV28; CDR3nt: TGTGCCAGCAGTTTAGAAGGGGCTCGCAATCAGCCCCAGCATTTT; CDR3aa: CASSLEGARNQPQHF
abundance: few; d_gene: -; j_gene: TRBJ1-2; v_gene: TRBV29-1; CDR3nt: TGCAGCGCACGGACAGCTCTTTATGGCTACACCTTC; CDR3aa: CSARTALYGYTF
abundance: -; d_gene: TRBD2; j_gene: TRBJ2-1; v_gene: TRBV5-1; CDR3nt: TGCGCCAGCAGCGCGGGGACTAGCGGGCTATACTTC; CDR3aa: CASSAGTSGLYF
abundance: -; d_gene: -; j_gene: TRBJ1-5; v_gene: TRBV6-2/TRBV6-3; CDR3nt: TGTGCCAGCAGTTATTCGGGTCCCAGGGAGCCCCAGCATTTT; CDR3aa: CASSYSGPREPQHF
abundance: -; d_gene: -; j_gene: TRBJ1-1; v_gene: TRBV5-1; CDR3nt: TGCGCCAGCAGCTTCGGCAGTTTTAACACTGAAGCTTTCTTT; CDR3aa: CASSFGSFNTEAFF
abundance: few; d_gene: -; j_gene: TRBJ1-1; v_gene: TRBV5-1; CDR3nt: TGCGCCAGCAGCTTGGAGTGGTCCACTGAAGCTTTCTTT; CDR3aa: CASSLEWSTEAFF
abundance: many; d_gene: -; j_gene: TRBJ1-1; v_gene: TRBV15; CDR3nt: TGTGCCACCAGCTTCGCTTCTGGTGGCACTGAAGCTTTCTTT; CDR3aa: CATSFASGGTEAFF
abundance: few; d_gene: -; j_gene: TRBJ1-4; v_gene: TRBV2; CDR3nt: TGTGCCAGCAGAATGGGACAAGGCTCGGAAAAACTGTTTTTT; CDR3aa: CASRMGQGSEKLFF
abundance: -; d_gene: TRBD1; j_gene: TRBJ2-1; v_gene: TRBV5-1; CDR3nt: TGCGCCAGCAAGTCAGGGACAGGGGAGTTCTTC; CDR3aa: CASKSGTGEFF
abundance: few; d_gene: -; j_gene: TRBJ1-1; v_gene: TRBV7-9; CDR3nt: TGTGCCAGCAGCTTAATGGGGACGGACACTGAAGCTTTCTTT; CDR3aa: CASSLMGTDTEAFF
abundance: many; d_gene: -; j_gene: TRBJ1-5; v_gene: TRBV12-3/TRBV12-4; CDR3nt: TGTGCCAGCAGTTTAGGGACCGCAGAGGGGCCCCAGCATTTT; CDR3aa: CASSLGTAEGPQHF
abundance: few; d_gene: -; j_gene: TRBJ2-3; v_gene: TRBV7-2; CDR3nt: TGTGCCAGCAGACTGATGAGGGCAGATACGCAGTATTTT; CDR3aa: CASRLMRADTQYF
abundance: many; d_gene: -; j_gene: TRBJ1-1; v_gene: TRBV5-4; CDR3nt: TGTGCCAGCAGCTCTATGAGTGGGGGCGCGGCTTTCTTT; CDR3aa: CASSSMSGGAAFF
abundance: many; d_gene: -; j_gene: TRBJ2-1; v_gene: TRBV7-2; CDR3nt: TGTGCCAGCAGCTTAGGGGTGGGTGAGCAGTTCTTC; CDR3aa: CASSLGVGEQFF
abundance: -; d_gene: -; j_gene: TRBJ2-2; v_gene: TRBV24-1; CDR3nt: TGTGCCACCAGTGGAAGTCAGACCGGGGAGCTGTTTTTT; CDR3aa: CATSGSQTGELFF
abundance: many; d_gene: -; j_gene: TRBJ1-5; v_gene: TRBV28; CDR3nt: TGTGCCAGCAGTTTACCGGTGTGGAGGGACCAGCCCCAGCATTTT; CDR3aa: CASSLPVWRDQPQHF
abundance: many; d_gene: -; j_gene: TRBJ1-2; v_gene: TRBV5-1; CDR3nt: TGCGCCAGCAGCTCGGACAGTAACTATGGCTACACCTTC; CDR3aa: CASSSDSNYGYTF
abundance: -; d_gene: -; j_gene: TRBJ1-2; v_gene: TRBV12-3/TRBV12-4; CDR3nt: TGTGCCAGCAGTCTGGGTCGAGCATCCAACTATGGCTACACCTTC; CDR3aa: CASSLGRASNYGYTF
abundance: -; d_gene: TRBD1; j_gene: TRBJ1-2; v_gene: TRBV5-1; CDR3nt: TGCGCCAGCGGCGAACAGGGGGCGAATCTTGGCTACACCTTC; CDR3aa: CASGEQGANLGYTF
abundance: -; d_gene: -; j_gene: TRBJ2-3; v_gene: TRBV9; CDR3nt: TGTGCCAGCAGCCCCCTAGGGGCTACCACAGATACGCAGTATTTT; CDR3aa: CASSPLGATTDTQYF
abundance: -; d_gene: -; j_gene: TRBJ2-3; v_gene: TRBV29-1; CDR3nt: TGCAGCGTTGAAGGGGGCAGCCTTAGCACAGATACGCAGTATTTT; CDR3aa: CSVEGGSLSTDTQYF
abundance: -; d_gene: -; j_gene: TRBJ1-1; v_gene: TRBV3-1; CDR3nt: TGTGCCAGCAGCCAAGAAGGGATTTTCGAAGCTTTCTTT; CDR3aa: CASSQEGIFEAFF
abundance: few; d_gene: -; j_gene: TRBJ1-2; v_gene: TRBV6-1; CDR3nt: TGTGCCAGCATCCTAGGTCTCATGGGCTACACCTTC; CDR3aa: CASILGLMGYTF
abundance: few; d_gene: TRBD1; j_gene: TRBJ2-7; v_gene: TRBV7-8; CDR3nt: TGTGCCAGCAGCGTCCGGGACAGTAACTACGAGCAGTACTTC; CDR3aa: CASSVRDSNYEQYF